Each of the 10 T cell receptor beta chains below was sequenced from the same sample in a study of cytotoxic CD8 clonotypes in ibrutinib-treated CLL. Assay used: immunoSEQ multiplex PCR; TCRdb lists only in-frame clones, some missing. Of about 310,000 clones in the sample, almost 80% are singletons; the top ten hold about 6.7%. The sequencing here drew on PBMCs, taken before ibrutinib treatment. The receptors derive from a human donor with chronic lymphocytic leukemia.

The chain uses TRBV19 and TRBJ1-5; 7 bases are shared with TRBD1. Germline V gives CDR1 LNHDA, CDR2 SQIVND (reference sequence). The CDR3 extends over 15 amino acids. Trimming cost V 5 bases and J 0 bases; bases outside gene matches: 4. The CDR3 here is CASSRQGDSNQPQHF. The CDR3, as DNA: TGTGCCAGTAGTCGACAGGGAGATAGCAATCAGCCCCAGCATTTT.

The chain uses TRBV19 and TRBJ2-1, with D perhaps matching TRBD1 (5 bases). CDR3 length: 15 residues. The germline V gene encodes CDR1 LNHDA and CDR2 SQIVND (reference sequence). Trimming removed 3 bases from V and 8 bases from J, with 17 bases in between. CDR3 region: CASSIRQLGMDEQFF. The CDR3 DNA sequence: TGTGCCAGTAGTATCAGACAGCTCGGAATGGATGAGCAGTTCTTC.

The V call is TRBV5-1, the J call TRBJ2-7; either TRBD1 or TRBD2 may supply D (5 bases each). This CDR3 spans 17 amino acids. V lost 0 bases, J lost 0 bases, and 16 bases lay in between. Germline V gene data show CDR1 as SGHRS and CDR2 as YFSETQ. The DNA of the CDR3 is TGCGCCAGCAGCTTGGGTTTTACTGGGACCTACTCCTACGAGCAGTACTTC. It encodes CASSLGFTGTYSYEQYF. Variable domain in full (rest from reference TRBV5-1 and TRBJ2-7): KAGVTQTPRYLIKTRGQQVTLSCSPISGHRSVSWYQQTPGQGLQFLFEYFSETQRNKGNFPGRFSGRQFSNSRSEMNVSTLELGDSALYLCASSLGFTGTYSYEQYFGPGTRLTVT.

The CDR3 spells CAWSDLYRGYTF. The CDR3 DNA reads TGTGCCTGGAGTGACCTGTATCGTGGCTACACCTTC. The V and J genes are TRBV30 and TRBJ1-2; D is uncertain. CDR1 and CDR2 (germline): GTSNPN, SVGIG (reference sequence). Trimming shortened V by 1 base and J by 7 bases, and 10 bases separated the two germline ends. The CDR3 sequence is 12 residues long.

This clone was detected a few times. This chain uses TRBV7-9 with TRBJ2-7; D not resolved. CDR1 and CDR2 (germline): SEHNR, FQNEAQ (reference sequence). Trimming removed 1 base from V and 0 bases from J, with 7 bases in between. The CDR3 has 14 amino acids. The CDR3 DNA follows: TGTGCCAGCAGCTTAGGCAGGATCTCCTACGAGCAGTACTTC. Translating gives CASSLGRISYEQYF.

This clone was counted once. The chain combines TRBV6-1 with TRBJ1-3; unclear D gene. Germline assignment: CDR1 MNHNS and CDR2 SASEGT. The CDR3 spans 16 residues. V dropped 1 base and J dropped 0 bases, with 10 bases sitting between them. The CDR3 sequence is CASSEVHPSSGNTIYF. CDR3 coding DNA: TGTGCCAGCAGTGAAGTACATCCGAGCTCTGGAAACACCATATATTTT.

The J gene is TRBJ2-3, the V gene TRBV5-1, with TRBD2 matching over 12 bases. CDR1 and CDR2 (germline): SGHRS, YFSETQ. With V trimmed by 4 bases and J by 1 base, 4 bases remained unmatched. The CDR3 is 16 residues long. In DNA, the CDR3 is TGCGCCAGCAGCCCAAGGACTAGCGGGGGCACAGATACGCAGTATTTT. It encodes CASSPRTSGGTDTQYF.

This clone was picked up one time. The chain joins TRBV12-5 to TRBJ2-7, with D unclear. V was cut by 5 bases and J by 7 bases, with 21 bases left in between. The CDR3 length is 15 residues. Germline loops: CDR1 LGHNT, CDR2 FRNRAP. CDR3 in DNA: TGTGCTAGTGGTATCGGTGCCACGCGAACTACGGAGCAGTACTTC. This codes for CASGIGATRTTEQYF. The full variable domain, its missing parts supplied by reference TRBV12-5 and TRBJ2-7, is DARVTQTPRHKVTEMGQEVTMRCQPILGHNTVFWYRQTMMQGLELLAYFRNRAPLDDSGMPKDRFSAEMPDATLATLKIQPSEPRDSAVYFCASGIGATRTTEQYFGPGTRLTVT.

CDR3 coding DNA: TGTGCCATCAGCTATATAGGGACTAGCGGGATCGCGAACACCGGGGAGCTGTTTTTT. Its protein product is CAISYIGTSGIANTGELFF. The V call is TRBV10-3, the J call TRBJ2-2; TRBD2 agrees at 13 bases. Germline V gives CDR1 ENHRY, CDR2 SYGVKD. CDR3 size: 19 residues. The ends lost 6 bases at V and 0 bases at J; junction bases unmatched: 10.

V is TRBV5-6 and J is TRBJ2-7, with D perhaps TRBD2 (5 bases). The length of the CDR3 is 13 residues. Germline V gives CDR1 SGHDT, CDR2 YYEEEE. Trimming took 2 bases from V and 4 from J, leaving 10 bases between them. The CDR3 sequence is CASSLPSGYEQYF. In nucleotides, the CDR3 is TGTGCCAGCAGCTTACCCAGCGGATACGAGCAGTACTTC.